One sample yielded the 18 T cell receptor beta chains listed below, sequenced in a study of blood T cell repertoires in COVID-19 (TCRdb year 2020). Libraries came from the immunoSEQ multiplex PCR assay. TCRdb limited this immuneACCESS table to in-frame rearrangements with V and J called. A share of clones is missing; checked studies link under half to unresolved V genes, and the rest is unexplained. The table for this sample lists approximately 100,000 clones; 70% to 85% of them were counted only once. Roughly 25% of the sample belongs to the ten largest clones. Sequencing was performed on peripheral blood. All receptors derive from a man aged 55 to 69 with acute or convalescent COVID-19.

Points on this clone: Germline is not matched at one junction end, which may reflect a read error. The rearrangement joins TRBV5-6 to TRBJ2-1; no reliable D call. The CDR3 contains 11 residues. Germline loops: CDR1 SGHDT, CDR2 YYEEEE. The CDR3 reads CASSFYIEQFF. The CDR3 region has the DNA TGTGCCAGCAGCTTTTACATTGAGCAGTTCTTC.

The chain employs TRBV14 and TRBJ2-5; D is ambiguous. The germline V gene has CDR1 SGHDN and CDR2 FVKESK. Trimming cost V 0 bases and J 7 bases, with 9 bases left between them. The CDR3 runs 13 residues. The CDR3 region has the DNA TGTGCCAGCAGCCAAGATTTGGCTGGGACCCAGTACTTC. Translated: CASSQDLAGTQYF.

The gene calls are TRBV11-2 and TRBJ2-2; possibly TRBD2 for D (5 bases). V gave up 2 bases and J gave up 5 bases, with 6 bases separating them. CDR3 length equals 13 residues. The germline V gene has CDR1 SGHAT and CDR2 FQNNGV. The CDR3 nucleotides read TGTGCCAGCAGCTTACCGGGAACCGGGGAGCTGTTTTTT. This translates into CASSLPGTGELFF.

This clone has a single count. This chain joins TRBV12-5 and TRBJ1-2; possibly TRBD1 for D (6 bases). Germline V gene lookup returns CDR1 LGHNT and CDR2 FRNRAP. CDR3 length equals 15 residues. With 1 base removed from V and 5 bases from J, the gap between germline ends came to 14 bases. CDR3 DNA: TGTGCTAGTGGTTTGGGCCTACAGGGAAATTATGGCTACACCTTC. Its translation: CASGLGLQGNYGYTF.

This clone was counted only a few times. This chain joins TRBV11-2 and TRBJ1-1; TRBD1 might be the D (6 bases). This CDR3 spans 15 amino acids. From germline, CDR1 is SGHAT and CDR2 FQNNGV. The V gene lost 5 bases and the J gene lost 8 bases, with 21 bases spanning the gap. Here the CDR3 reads CASSPSPRGRGEAFF. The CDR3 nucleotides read TGTGCCAGCAGCCCCAGCCCCAGGGGAAGAGGAGAAGCTTTCTTT.

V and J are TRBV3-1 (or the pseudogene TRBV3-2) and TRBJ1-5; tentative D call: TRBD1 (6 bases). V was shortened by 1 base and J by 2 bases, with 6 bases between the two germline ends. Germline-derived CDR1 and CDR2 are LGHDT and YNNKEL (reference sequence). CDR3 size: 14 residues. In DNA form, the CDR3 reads TGTGCCAGCAGCCAAGCAGGGGGCAATCAGCCCCAGCATTTT. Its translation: CASSQAGGNQPQHF.

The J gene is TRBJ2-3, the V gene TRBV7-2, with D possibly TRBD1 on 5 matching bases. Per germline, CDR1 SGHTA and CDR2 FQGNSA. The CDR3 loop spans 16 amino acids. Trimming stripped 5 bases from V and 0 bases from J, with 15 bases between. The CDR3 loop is CASSDDSRLSTDTQYF. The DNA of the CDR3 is TGTGCCAGCAGCGACGACAGCCGTCTTAGCACAGATACGCAGTATTTT.

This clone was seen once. Here the CDR3 DNA reads TGTGCCAGTAACTTTGGGACAGGGAACACCGGGGAGCTGTTTTTT. It specifies CASNFGTGNTGELFF. The V and J genes are TRBV2 and TRBJ2-2; the match to TRBD1 covers 8 bases. This CDR3 contains 15 residues. V shed 9 bases, J shed 1 base, and the junction held 7 bases outside the gene matches. Germline-derived CDR1 and CDR2 are SNHLY and FYNNEI.

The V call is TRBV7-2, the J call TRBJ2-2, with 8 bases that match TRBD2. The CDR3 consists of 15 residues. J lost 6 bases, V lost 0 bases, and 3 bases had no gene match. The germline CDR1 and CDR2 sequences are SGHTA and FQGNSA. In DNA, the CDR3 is TGTGCCAGCAGCTTAGCGCTTAGCGGGGCCGGGGAGCTGTTTTTT. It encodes CASSLALSGAGELFF.

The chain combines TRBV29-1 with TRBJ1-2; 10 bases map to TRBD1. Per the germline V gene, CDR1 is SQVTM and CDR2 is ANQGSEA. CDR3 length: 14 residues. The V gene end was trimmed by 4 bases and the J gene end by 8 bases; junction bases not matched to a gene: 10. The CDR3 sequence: CSVGQGALSGGYTF. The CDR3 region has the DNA TGCAGCGTTGGACAGGGGGCCCTTAGTGGCGGCTACACCTTC. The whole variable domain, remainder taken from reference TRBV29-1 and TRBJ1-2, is SAVISQKPSRDICQRGTSLTIQCQVDSQVTMMFWYRQQPGQSLTLIATANQGSEATYESGFVIDKFPISRPNLTFSTLTVSNMSPEDSSIYLCSVGQGALSGGYTFGSGTRLTVV.

CDR3 loop: CASSGFHVGDRGRTEAFF. CDR3 bases: TGTGCCAGTAGTGGATTCCACGTGGGGGACAGGGGGCGAACTGAAGCTTTCTTT. This chain connects TRBV19 to TRBJ1-1, with 12 positions matching TRBD1. Germline V lookup: CDR1 LNHDA, CDR2 SQIVND (reference sequence). The trim removed 5 bases at V and 5 bases at J, leaving 15 bases unmatched. The CDR3 contains 18 residues.

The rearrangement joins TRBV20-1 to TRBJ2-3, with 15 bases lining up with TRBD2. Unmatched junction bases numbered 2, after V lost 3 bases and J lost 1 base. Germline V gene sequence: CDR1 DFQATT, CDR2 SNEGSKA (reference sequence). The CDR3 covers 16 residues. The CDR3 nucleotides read TGCAGTGCTAGTTGGACTAGCGGGGGGGGCACAGATACGCAGTATTTT. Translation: CSASWTSGGGTDTQYF.

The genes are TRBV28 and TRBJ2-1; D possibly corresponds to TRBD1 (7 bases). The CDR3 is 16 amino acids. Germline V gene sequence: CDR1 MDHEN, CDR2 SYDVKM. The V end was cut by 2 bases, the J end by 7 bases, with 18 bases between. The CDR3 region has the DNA TGTGCCAGCAGTTTACTAGGTCTGACAGGGAGGAATGAGCAGTTCTTC. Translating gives CASSLLGLTGRNEQFF. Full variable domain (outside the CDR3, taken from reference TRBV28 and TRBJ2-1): DVKVTQSSRYLVKRTGEKVFLECVQDMDHENMFWYRQDPGLGLRLIYFSYDVKMKEKGDIPEGYSVSREKKERFSLILESASTNQTSMYLCASSLLGLTGRNEQFFGPGTRLTVL.

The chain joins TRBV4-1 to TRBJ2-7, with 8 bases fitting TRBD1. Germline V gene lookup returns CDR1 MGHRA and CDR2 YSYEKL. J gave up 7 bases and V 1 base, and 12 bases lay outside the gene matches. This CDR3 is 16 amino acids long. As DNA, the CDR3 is TGCGCCAGCAGCCAAGGCTCCCTGACAGGGGCGGGGGAGCAGTACTTC. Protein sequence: CASSQGSLTGAGEQYF.

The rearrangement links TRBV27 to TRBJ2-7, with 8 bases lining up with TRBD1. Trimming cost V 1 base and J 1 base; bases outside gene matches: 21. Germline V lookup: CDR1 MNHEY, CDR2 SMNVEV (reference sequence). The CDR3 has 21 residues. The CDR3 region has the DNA TGTGCCAGCAGTTTATACAACCGGGACAGGACAACAAGTTTAACTTCCTACGAGCAGTACGTC. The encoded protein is CASSLYNRDRTTSLTSYEQYV.

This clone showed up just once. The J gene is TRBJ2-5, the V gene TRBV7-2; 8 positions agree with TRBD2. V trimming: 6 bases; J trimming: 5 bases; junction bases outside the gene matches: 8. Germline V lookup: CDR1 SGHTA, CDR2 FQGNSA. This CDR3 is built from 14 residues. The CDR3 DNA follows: TGTGCCAGCAGACCGGGGGGGCCCGGCGAGACCCAGTACTTC. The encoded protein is CASRPGGPGETQYF.

This CDR3 reads CASSPDRGYGYTF. CDR3 bases: TGTGCCAGCTCACCGGACAGGGGCTATGGCTACACCTTC. J is TRBJ1-2 and V is TRBV18; 9 bases fit TRBD1. Germline values: CDR1 KGHSH, CDR2 LQKENI. V lost 3 bases and J lost 4; bases outside the gene matches: 0. This CDR3 spans 13 amino acids.

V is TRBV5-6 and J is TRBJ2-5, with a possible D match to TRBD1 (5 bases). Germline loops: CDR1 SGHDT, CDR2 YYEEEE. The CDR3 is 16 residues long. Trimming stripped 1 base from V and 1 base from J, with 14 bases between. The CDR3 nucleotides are TGTGCCAGCAGCTTGTTTGGACATAAGGGCCAAGAGACCCAGTACTTC. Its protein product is CASSLFGHKGQETQYF.